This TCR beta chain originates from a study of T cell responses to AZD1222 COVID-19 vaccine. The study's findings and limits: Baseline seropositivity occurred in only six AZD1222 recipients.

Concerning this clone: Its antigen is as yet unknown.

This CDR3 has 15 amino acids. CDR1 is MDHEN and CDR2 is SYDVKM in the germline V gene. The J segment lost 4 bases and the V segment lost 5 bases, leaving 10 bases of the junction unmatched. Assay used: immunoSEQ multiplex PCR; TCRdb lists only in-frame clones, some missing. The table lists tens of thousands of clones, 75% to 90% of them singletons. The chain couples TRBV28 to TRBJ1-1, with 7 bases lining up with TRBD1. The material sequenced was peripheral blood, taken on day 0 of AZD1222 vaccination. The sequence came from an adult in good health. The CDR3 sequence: CASSNLQGEATEAFF. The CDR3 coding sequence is TGTGCCAGCAGTAACCTCCAGGGGGAGGCCACTGAAGCTTTCTTT.